A single T cell receptor (beta chain) is shown here with its context. TCRdb's copy holds only in-frame clones and misses some; the assay was immunoSEQ multiplex PCR. Of around 220,000 clones in the sample, 70% to 90% were seen once. This entry belongs to a study of blood T cell repertoires in COVID-19. The CDR3 consists of 15 residues. Germline loops: CDR1 MNHEY, CDR2 SMNVEV (reference sequence). Germline trimming cut 5 bases from V and 2 bases from J; bases unmatched to any gene: 9. This sequence was found in a woman aged 45-59 years with acute or convalescent COVID-19. Sequenced: peripheral blood. The chain uses TRBV27 and TRBJ2-7, with 7 bases lining up with TRBD2. CDR3 residues: CASSPTLADTYEQYF. For the CDR3, the DNA is TGTGCCAGCAGTCCTACGCTAGCGGATACCTACGAGCAGTACTTC.